The clone carrying this T cell receptor beta chain was detected ten times or more. Antigen unknown. Transcripts of RNA were the source for amplifying TCR beta CDR3 regions. In the first round, RT-PCR was carried out with HTBI primers, and a multiplex PCR formed the second round. TCRdb reprocessed the multiplex PCR reads with MiXCR, giving one entry per CDR3 protein. Here the sample spans approximately 700,000 distinct CDR3 sequences, roughly two fifths being singletons. More than 7.5 ml of fresh blood yielded the PBMCs by density gradient. This sample was included in a study of Graves' ophthalmopathy and Graves' hyperthyroidism. Turning to the study itself: Upon initial diagnosis and before any treatment, peripheral blood was collected.

Overall study findings and caveats: Blood also harbored most expanded thyroid clonotypes above 0.001 frequency. With roughly 88% sensitivity and roughly 77% specificity, a 13-signature model separated ophthalmopathy from stable hyperthyroidism.

V lost 0 bases and J 7 bases, leaving 15 bases between the germline ends. Germline CDR1 MGHDK, CDR2 SYGVNS. This CDR3 comprises 15 residues. Sequenced sample: peripheral blood. The V and J genes are TRBV25-1 and TRBJ1-2, with TRBD1 as a possible D gene (6 bases). This clonotype was sampled from an adult man with Graves' ophthalmopathy. The CDR3 spells CASSEYNFQGPGYTF. The CDR3 coding sequence is TGTGCCAGCAGTGAATATAACTTCCAGGGGCCTGGCTACACCTTC.